This T cell receptor (beta chain) was recovered during a study of technical replicates of blood from several donors listed by TCRdb under 2017. Libraries were constructed by the immunoSEQ multiplex PCR assay. The clones in this table, taken by TCRdb from immuneACCESS, are in-frame only. Not every clone is retained; where verified, under half of the shortfall comes from an unresolved V gene, and the cause of the rest is unknown. Present in this sample are about 61,000 clones, approximately 97% of which were seen just once. The ten largest clones add up to 0.15% to 0.25% of the sample. A remark on this clone: Its antigen remains undetermined. No per-base quality is available; no much larger clone lies one base away.

Taken from cysteine to phenylalanine, the CDR3 has 13 residues. CDR3 DNA is the only sequence kept; it has 39 bases, read in frame from the first base. In the germline V gene (reference sequence), CDR1 corresponds to MNHNY and CDR2 to SVGAGI. Trimming takes 0 bases from V and 8 bases from J, and the germline ends sit 8 bases apart. Sequencing input: T cells isolated from PBMCs. This clonotype was obtained from a human donor in good health. The rearranged segments are TRBV6-6 and TRBJ2-1; too little of a D gene remains to name it. The CDR3: CASSYSFPDEQFF. The sequenced DNA: TGTGCCAGCAGTTACTCGTTTCCGGATGAGCAGTTCTTC.